This T cell receptor beta chain originates from a study of shared clonotypes between healthy human individuals. General study findings and limits: Non-shared clonotypes showed lower generation probabilities than clonotypes common to all four donors. In a handful of donors, about 5% of naive CD4 clonotypes appeared in common. Generally, naive subsets (rather than memory subsets) showed larger estimated richness.

The CDR3 runs to 16 residues. CDR1 is MDHEN, CDR2 SYDVKM, per germline. V was clipped by 5 bases and J by 5 bases; unmatched bases: 6. Points on this clone: The antigen is unknown.

The table came from immunoSEQ multiplex PCR; TCRdb's copy has only in-frame clones and leaves some out. The sample lists a few million clones, just over 90% occurring once. The rearrangement joins TRBV28 to TRBJ2-2; 12 bases are a match to TRBD2. The sequence derives from a man younger than 30 in good health. Some clones in this sample may be carry-over from other donors' samples. Sequencing input: naive CD4+ T cells from PBMCs. Subset here: CD45RA+ positively selected. CDR3 nucleotides: TGTGCCAGCAGTACCCAGACTAGCGGGAGAACCGGGGAGCTGTTTTTT. It yields the protein CASSTQTSGRTGELFF.